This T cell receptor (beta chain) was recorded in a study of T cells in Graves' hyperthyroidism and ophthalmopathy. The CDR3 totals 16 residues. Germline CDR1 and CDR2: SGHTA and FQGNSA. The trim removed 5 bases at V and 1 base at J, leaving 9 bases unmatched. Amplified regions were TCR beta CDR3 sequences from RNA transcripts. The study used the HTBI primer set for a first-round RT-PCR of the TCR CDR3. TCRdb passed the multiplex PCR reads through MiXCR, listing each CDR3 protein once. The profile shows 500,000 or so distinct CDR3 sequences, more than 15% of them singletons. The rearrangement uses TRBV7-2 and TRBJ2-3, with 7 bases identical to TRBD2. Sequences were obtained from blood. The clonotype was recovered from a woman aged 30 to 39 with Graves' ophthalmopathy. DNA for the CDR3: TGTGCCAGCAGCCCCGGGCTAGCGGCGCGCACAGATACGCAGTATTTT. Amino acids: CASSPGLAARTDTQYF. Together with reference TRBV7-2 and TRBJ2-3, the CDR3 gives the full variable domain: GAGVSQSPSNKVTEKGKDVELRCDPISGHTALYWYRQSLGQGLEFLIYFQGNSAPDKSGLPSDRFSAERTGGSVSTLTIQRTQQEDSAVYLCASSPGLAARTDTQYFGPGTRLTVL.